This T cell receptor (beta chain) was obtained from a study of T cells in localized non-small cell lung cancer. Study results and caveats: For the top 100 tumor clones, a median about 56 also appeared in adjacent lung. Measurement of T cell clonality placed uninvolved adjacent lung highest, above the level in tumor. With higher T cell density in blood came longer overall survival.

Profiling relied on immunoSEQ multiplex PCR, and the TCRdb table lists in-frame clones only, not all of them. The sample lists over 40,000 clones, approximately 88% occurring once. J lost 4 bases, V lost 3 bases, and 9 bases had no gene match. Germline-derived CDR1 and CDR2 are SGDLS and YYNGEE. The CDR3 is 16 amino acids. This clone was seen more than once but under ten times. Its antigen is currently unknown. This chain connects TRBV9 to TRBJ1-2; TRBD1 aligns across 10 bases. Sample: peripheral blood mononuclear cells, taken before any cancer treatment. This clonotype was sampled from a man between 40 and 75 years old with stage III lung adenocarcinoma. The CDR3 DNA reads as TGTGCCAGCAGCGGAGACAGGGGGCTACGTACCTATGGCTACACCTTC. This sequence encodes CASSGDRGLRTYGYTF.